The 28 T cell receptor beta chains reported below all come from one sample, sequenced in a study of T cells in Graves' hyperthyroidism and ophthalmopathy (dated by TCRdb to between 2018 and 2020). Libraries were built with multiplex PCR. The sample was run on an Illumina HiSeq 2000. Amplification of TCR beta CDR3 regions was carried out from RNA transcripts. The first round of RT-PCR for the TCR CDR3 was performed with the HTBI primer set and the Qiagen OneStep RT-PCR kit. TCRdb reprocessing: public reads trimmed at Q25 with fastp, clones called with MiXCR, in-frame beta chains kept. Under each unique CDR3 protein, matching rows form one entry showing the most common genes and DNA. Present in this sample are a few hundred thousand distinct CDR3 sequences, more than 15% of which were seen just once. The ten largest clones represent around 32% of the sample. The source material was blood. These receptor sequences come from a woman between 25 and 40 years old with Graves' ophthalmopathy.

V and J are TRBV10-1 and TRBJ2-1, with 7 nucleotides matching TRBD1. Germline CDR1 is WNHNN and CDR2 is SYGVQD (reference sequence). V was clipped by 8 bases and J by 10 bases; unmatched bases: 8. This CDR3 region has 12 residues. The CDR3 is CASRDSLGEQFF. CDR3 nucleotides: TGCGCCAGCCGGGACAGTCTCGGGGAGCAGTTCTTC.

This clonotype was seen only a few times. The chain carries TRBV14 and TRBJ2-3; 8 nucleotides match TRBD2. With V trimmed by 2 bases and J by 1 base, 2 bases remained unmatched. Per the germline V gene, CDR1 is SGHDN and CDR2 is FVKESK. The CDR3 covers 15 residues. The DNA of the CDR3 is TGTGCCAGCAGCCAACAGACTAGCGGCACAGATACGCAGTATTTT. Its translation: CASSQQTSGTDTQYF.

This clonotype has ten or more counts. J is TRBJ2-5 and V is TRBV3-1, with D tentatively TRBD1 or TRBD2 (6 bases each). Germline V gives CDR1 LGHDT, CDR2 YNNKEL (reference sequence). With 1 base removed from V and 4 bases from J, the gap between germline ends came to 10 bases. This CDR3 is 14 amino acids long. This CDR3 reads CASSQVGGGETQYF. CDR3 DNA sequence: TGTGCCAGCAGCCAAGTTGGAGGGGGAGAGACCCAGTACTTC.

This clonotype was seen more than once but under ten times. This chain uses TRBV20-1 with TRBJ1-1; D might be TRBD1 (5 bases). V gave up 0 bases and J gave up 0 bases, with 8 bases separating them. This CDR3 spans 14 amino acids. The V gene's germline CDR1 is DFQATT and CDR2 SNEGSKA (reference sequence). The CDR3 loop is CSARDPGLNTEAFF. The DNA for the CDR3 is TGCAGTGCTAGAGATCCGGGACTGAACACTGAAGCTTTCTTT.

This clonotype was detected only once. A single base separates this from a much larger clone, so it may be a read error. The chain carries TRBV7-9 and TRBJ1-6, with 7 bases identical to TRBD1. Germline CDR1 and CDR2: SEHNR and FQNEAQ (reference sequence). The CDR3 is made up of 19 amino acids. The CDR3 region is CASSLGRTGFGPANSPPHF. DNA of the CDR3: TGTGCCAGCAGCTTAGGACGGACAGGCTTTGGCCCCGCAAATTCACCCCCCCACTTT.

The chain is built from TRBV4-3 and TRBJ2-2, with TRBD2 identical over 9 bases. The junction had 7 bases not matched to a gene; V was cut back by 0 bases and J by 2 bases. The CDR3 consists of 18 residues. Germline-derived CDR1 and CDR2 are LGHNA and YSLEER. CDR3 in amino acids: CASSQDAALAGNTGELFF. In nucleotides, the CDR3 is TGCGCCAGCAGCCAAGACGCCGCGCTAGCGGGAAACACCGGGGAGCTGTTTTTT.

This clonotype was seen repeatedly, ten times or more. The chain carries TRBV7-2 and TRBJ1-6; maybe TRBD1 (6 bases). Germline V gives CDR1 SGHTA, CDR2 FQGNSA. This CDR3 spans 15 amino acids. Deletions cut 2 bases from V and 6 bases from J, with 11 bases between. CDR3 nucleotide sequence: TGTGCCAGCAGCTTAACAGGGTTTAGTAATTCACCCCTCCACTTT. Translation gives CASSLTGFSNSPLHF.

Only a few counts were recorded for this clonotype. The chain joins TRBV9 to TRBJ2-2; D possibly corresponds to TRBD1 (5 bases). V lost 2 bases and J 0 bases, leaving 11 bases between the germline ends. This CDR3 region has 16 residues. Germline V gene data show CDR1 as SGDLS and CDR2 as YYNGEE. The CDR3 coding sequence is TGTGCCAGCAGCGTCTCCCGGACATCGAACACCGGGGAGCTGTTTTTT. This codes for CASSVSRTSNTGELFF.

This clonotype has more than one count but fewer than ten. The chain combines TRBV19 with TRBJ1-5; TRBD1 might be the D (5 bases). V shed 6 bases and J shed 12 bases, with 18 bases lying between them. Per the germline V gene, CDR1 is LNHDA and CDR2 is SQIVND (reference sequence). The CDR3 sequence is 13 residues long. CDR3 in DNA: TGTGCCAGTAGGGGGACGGACGGATTACTCCAGCATTTT. Amino acid sequence: CASRGTDGLLQHF.

This clonotype has ten or more counts. V usage is TRBV5-1 and J usage is TRBJ2-1, with 7 bases that match TRBD2. Unmatched junction bases numbered 4, after V lost 1 base and J lost 0 bases. Looked up from germline, CDR1 is SGHRS and CDR2 is YFSETQ. The length of the CDR3 is 16 residues. CDR3 in amino acids: CASSLSSGFSYNEQFF. CDR3 bases: TGCGCCAGCAGCTTGTCTAGCGGTTTCTCCTACAATGAGCAGTTCTTC.

This clonotype has ten or more counts. The chain links TRBV28 to TRBJ2-7; weak D call: TRBD2 (6 bases). Trimming stripped 4 bases from V and 1 base from J, with 14 bases between. Germline CDR1 reads MDHEN; CDR2 reads SYDVKM. CDR3 size: 15 residues. The CDR3 coding sequence is TGTGCCAGCAGTTCCCTCGGGGGAGCGTCCTACGAGCAGTACTTC. Its translation: CASSSLGGASYEQYF.

This clonotype has at least ten counts. The chain is built from TRBV20-1 and TRBJ2-7; a possible D gene is TRBD1 (6 bases). The germline V and J ends were trimmed by 6 bases and 2 bases, with 14 bases remaining between them. The CDR3 runs 13 residues. Germline assignment: CDR1 DFQATT and CDR2 SNEGSKA (reference sequence). In DNA form, the CDR3 reads TGCAGTGCCGCGGACAGCATCACCTACGAGCAGTACTTC. Its protein product is CSAADSITYEQYF.

This clonotype came up many times. The V gene is TRBV30, the J gene TRBJ2-4; D is possibly TRBD1 or TRBD2 (6 bases each). The CDR3 runs to 15 residues. V gave up 1 base and J gave up 1 base, with 11 bases separating them. Looked up from germline, CDR1 is GTSNPN and CDR2 is SVGIG (reference sequence). CDR3 DNA sequence: TGTGCCTGGAGTGCGGGGGCTTCGGCCAAAAACATTCAGTACTTC. Amino acid sequence: CAWSAGASAKNIQYF.

The chain combines TRBV20-1 with TRBJ2-5; D may be TRBD1 (6 bases). The ends were cut back, 5 bases at V and 1 base at J, with 14 bases in the middle. CDR3 length equals 14 residues. Per germline, CDR1 DFQATT and CDR2 SNEGSKA (reference sequence). This CDR3 reads CSADTGTLQETQYF. In nucleotides, the CDR3 is TGCAGTGCTGATACCGGGACACTCCAAGAGACCCAGTACTTC.

This clonotype was counted ten times or more. The chain is built from TRBV3-1 and TRBJ1-6; possibly TRBD1 for D (6 bases). This CDR3 is built from 18 residues. V was clipped by 1 base and J by 6 bases, with 19 bases between them. Germline CDR1 reads LGHDT; CDR2 reads YNNKEL (reference sequence). The CDR3 DNA sequence: TGTGCCAGCAGCCAAGGCAGGGGCAGGACGGAACTTAATTCACCCCTCCACTTT. Protein sequence: CASSQGRGRTELNSPLHF.

In this sample, this clonotype turned up many times. The chain links TRBV2 to TRBJ1-6, with a tentative D call TRBD1 (5 bases). Germline CDR1 is SNHLY and CDR2 is FYNNEI. This CDR3 has 15 residues. V lost 4 bases and J lost 7, with 14 bases in between. Written as DNA, the CDR3 is TGTGCCAGCAGTGGCTTCGTCCAGGGAAATTCACCCCTCCACTTT. Translation: CASSGFVQGNSPLHF.

This clonotype was recorded at least ten times. The rearrangement joins TRBV7-2 to TRBJ2-7; D might be TRBD1 (5 bases). The CDR3 contains 12 residues. Trimming shortened V by 5 bases and J by 3 bases, and 8 bases separated the two germline ends. Germline assignment: CDR1 SGHTA and CDR2 FQGNSA. The DNA of the CDR3 is TGTGCCAGCAGCCAGACAGTCTACGAGCAGTACTTC. It translates to CASSQTVYEQYF.

This chain uses TRBV6-2 or TRBV6-3 with TRBJ2-1; no reliable D call. Germline values: CDR1 MNHEY, CDR2 SVGEGT. CDR3 size: 12 residues. Trimming left V 2 bases short and J 15 bases short, with 14 bases between. The CDR3 region has the DNA TGTGCCAGCAGTTACGAACCGAACAACAGGTTCTTC. It yields the protein CASSYEPNNRFF.

This clonotype was found many times. The CDR3 spells CASTRTHQETQYF. The CDR3 DNA follows: TGTGCCAGCACCCGGACACATCAAGAGACCCAGTACTTC. V is TRBV2 and J is TRBJ2-5, with TRBD1 as a possible D gene (5 bases). CDR3 length: 13 amino acids. The germline V gene has CDR1 SNHLY and CDR2 FYNNEI. Trimming cost V 7 bases and J 2 bases, with 11 bases left between them.

This clonotype was recorded at least ten times. J is TRBJ2-1 and V is TRBV5-5; D gene unclear. With 2 bases removed from V and 0 bases from J, the gap between germline ends came to 9 bases. CDR3 length: 15 residues. Germline CDR1 and CDR2: SGHKS and YYEKEE (reference sequence). The CDR3 loop is CASSFEHSSYNEQFF. CDR3 nucleotides: TGTGCCAGCAGCTTCGAACATAGCTCCTACAATGAGCAGTTCTTC.

This clonotype was counted many times. V gene TRBV5-1 combines with J gene TRBJ1-1; TRBD1 might be the D (5 bases). Germline V gene lookup returns CDR1 SGHRS and CDR2 YFSETQ. This CDR3 has 14 residues. Between the trimmed V and J ends, which lost 3 bases and 4 bases, there was a span of 13 bases. For the CDR3, the DNA is TGCGCCAGCAGCTCCCCCCAGGGAGGCACTGAAGCTTTCTTT. Translated, it gives CASSSPQGGTEAFF.

This clonotype was seen a few times. This chain joins TRBV28 and TRBJ2-7, with no clear D. The ends were cut back, 5 bases at V and 0 bases at J, with 11 bases in the middle. Germline V gives CDR1 MDHEN, CDR2 SYDVKM. This CDR3 comprises 14 residues. The CDR3 reads CASSTVDSSYEQYF. The DNA for the CDR3 is TGTGCCAGCAGTACGGTGGATAGCTCCTACGAGCAGTACTTC.

This clonotype was picked up a small number of times. The J gene is TRBJ2-7, the V gene TRBV7-9, with TRBD1 matching over 8 bases. CDR1 is SEHNR, CDR2 FQNEAQ, per germline (reference sequence). After removal of 8 bases from V and 6 bases from J, the junction contained 9 bases not matched to a gene. The CDR3 has 13 residues. The CDR3 loop reads CASGQGASGEQYF. CDR3 nucleotides: TGTGCCAGCGGCCAGGGGGCTTCGGGCGAGCAGTACTTC.

The sample holds a few counts of this clonotype. The chain has TRBV7-9 and TRBJ2-3; 7 bases align to TRBD2. This CDR3 contains 16 residues. Germline CDR1 SEHNR, CDR2 FQNEAQ (reference sequence). V shed 5 bases, J shed 1 base, and the junction held 9 bases outside the gene matches. The CDR3 DNA sequence: TGTGCCAGCAGCGAGTCGCAGCTAGCGGGCACAGATACGCAGTATTTT. Translating gives CASSESQLAGTDTQYF.

The V and J genes are TRBV5-1 and TRBJ1-1; D call uncertain. The CDR3 is 16 amino acids. V was clipped by 4 bases and J by 1 base, with 17 bases between them. Germline CDR1 SGHRS, CDR2 YFSETQ. CDR3 DNA sequence: TGCGCCAGCAGCACGGAATGGACTAAGTCGAACACTGAAGCTTTCTTT. Translation: CASSTEWTKSNTEAFF.

The V gene is TRBV6-2 or TRBV6-3, the J gene TRBJ2-1, with D possibly TRBD1 on 6 matching bases. The length of the CDR3 is 21 residues. Germline loops: CDR1 MNHEY, CDR2 SVGEGT. V lost 0 bases and J 0 bases, leaving 24 bases between the germline ends. The CDR3 loop is CASSYSGASPSGTSSYNEQFF. CDR3 nucleotide sequence: TGTGCCAGCAGTTACTCGGGGGCTAGCCCCTCCGGGACGAGCTCCTACAATGAGCAGTTCTTC.

The table lists this clonotype with a few counts. CDR3: CASSPHLAADQPQHF. CDR3 nucleotides: TGTGCCAGCAGCCCGCACCTGGCAGCCGATCAGCCCCAGCATTTT. The rearrangement joins TRBV9 to TRBJ1-5; D not certain. CDR3 length: 15 residues. Germline V gene sequence: CDR1 SGDLS, CDR2 YYNGEE. V lost 4 bases, J lost 5 bases, and 16 bases lay in between. Full variable domain (rest looked up from reference TRBV9 and TRBJ1-5): DSGVTQTPKHLITATGQRVTLRCSPRSGDLSVYWYQQSLDQGLQFLIQYYNGEERAKGNILERFSAQQFPDLHSELNLSSLELGDSALYFCASSPHLAADQPQHFGDGTRLSIL.

This clonotype occurred a few times. The gene calls are TRBV7-9 and TRBJ1-4, with D tentatively TRBD1 (5 bases). The V gene's germline CDR1 is SEHNR and CDR2 FQNEAQ (reference sequence). The CDR3 has 14 amino acids. V lost 5 bases and J lost 8, with 15 bases in between. The CDR3 protein is CASSPRASGEKLFF. CDR3 DNA sequence: TGTGCCAGCAGCCCCAGGGCTAGCGGAGAAAAACTGTTTTTT.